The clone carrying this TCR beta chain appeared a single time. The sample is drawn from a study of technical replicates of blood from a handful of donors. Using immunoSEQ multiplex PCR, the repertoire was profiled, and TCRdb retains in-frame clones only, with some absent. The top ten hold 4.5% to 5% of the sample, which has over 70,000 clones, roughly 90% seen once. This TCR was recovered from a human donor in good health. Some clones in this sample may be carry-over from other donors' samples. Sample: PBMCs.

The CDR3 bases are TGTGCCAGCAGTTACCAAGTTGGGGCTTCACCCCTCCACTTT. Translated: CASSYQVGASPLHF. This chain joins TRBV6-5 and TRBJ1-6, with TRBD1 as a possible D gene (5 bases). Germline loops: CDR1 MNHEY, CDR2 SVGAGI. V dropped 2 bases and J dropped 9 bases, with 11 bases sitting between them. The CDR3 spans 14 residues.